Below are 26 T cell receptor beta chains sequenced from a single sample in a study of T cell clonality in common variable immunodeficiency. The method was immunoSEQ multiplex PCR; TCRdb's version includes in-frame clones alone and lacks a portion of them. The sample contains tens of thousands of clones, none of them singletons. Sequenced sample: peripheral blood mononuclear cells. These receptors were collected from a person aged 18-70 years in good health.

About this clone itself: Read data end 3 residues before the CDR3 end; the end is taken from the germline J gene. The chain recombines TRBV5-6 with TRBJ1-2; a weak D match, TRBD1 (6 bases). There are 13 residues in the CDR3. Germline assignment: CDR1 SGHDT and CDR2 YYEEEE. CDR3 DNA (partial): TGTGCCAGCAGCTTGGAAGGGGGAGGTGAC. Its translation: CASSLEGGGD. The complete CDR3 reads CASSLEGGGDYTF.

This clone was picked up a small number of times. Sequencing ends 3 residues short of the CDR3 end; the germline J gene provides the rest. The chain combines TRBV5-1 with TRBJ2-7, with 7 bases that match TRBD1. J lost 3 bases, V lost 0 bases, and 9 bases had no gene match. Germline CDR1 reads SGHRS; CDR2 reads YFSETQ. The CDR3 sequence is 16 residues long. CDR3 sequence: CASSLARDSSRYEQYF. CDR3 DNA (partial): TGCGCCAGCAGCTTGGCCCGGGACAGTTCTCGCTACGAG.

Many counts were recorded for this clone. One end of the junction is discordant with germline, which a read error may explain. Coverage ceases 3 residues before the CDR3 finishes, and the germline J gene fills in the end. The chain couples TRBV7-7 to TRBJ2-5, with 9 bases identical to TRBD2. This CDR3 spans 15 amino acids. Germline CDR1 is SSHAT and CDR2 is FNYEAQ (reference sequence). CDR3: CASSSRTSESETQYF. Partial CDR3 DNA: TGTGCTAGCAGCTCCCGGACTAGCGAATCAGAGACC. Variable domain in full (rest from reference TRBV7-7 and TRBJ2-5): GAGVSQSPRYKVTKRGQDVTLRCDPISSHATLYWYQQALGQGPEFLTYFNYEAQPDKSGLPSDRFSAERPEGSISTLTIQRTEQRDSAMYRCASSSRTSESETQYFGPGTRLLVL.

The sample holds many counts of this clone. The sequenced fragment ends 3 residues before the CDR3 boundary, so the rest is inferred from the germline J gene. V is TRBV19 and J is TRBJ1-1, with D perhaps TRBD1 (5 bases). CDR3 length: 14 residues. V lost 5 bases and J lost 1, with 11 bases in between. The germline gives CDR1 LNHDA, CDR2 SQIVND (reference sequence). This chain's CDR3 is CASSPRDWNTEAFF. The part of the CDR3 DNA that was read is TGTGCCAGTAGTCCCCGGGACTGGAACACTGAA. The full variable domain, in which reference TRBV19 and TRBJ1-1 provide the parts outside the CDR3, is DGGITQSPKYLFRKEGQNVTLSCEQNLNHDAMYWYRQDPGQGLRLIYYSQIVNDFQKGDIAEGYSVSREKKESFPLTVTSAQKNPTAFYLCASSPRDWNTEAFFGQGTRLTVV.

This clone has more than one count but fewer than ten. CDR3 protein: CASNGRAGELFF. The covered CDR3 bases are TGTGCCAGCAACGGCAGGGCCGGGGAG. The V and J genes are TRBV2 and TRBJ2-2, with D tentatively TRBD1 (5 bases). The observed sequence ends 3 residues before the CDR3 terminus, with the missing tail filled in from the germline J gene. V gave up 7 bases and J gave up 6 bases, with 9 bases separating them. The CDR3 is 12 amino acids. The germline gives CDR1 SNHLY, CDR2 FYNNEI.

This clone was observed at least ten times. The read halts 3 residues ahead of the CDR3 end, with the missing end drawn from the germline J gene. The chain employs TRBV29-1 and TRBJ2-4; D gene ambiguous. CDR3 length: 13 residues. Germline-derived CDR1 and CDR2 are SQVTM and ANQGSEA. The CDR3 loop reads CSVVQPLHYGQYF. The sequenced CDR3 bases are TGCAGCGTTGTTCAGCCCCTTCACTATGGT.

The sample holds many counts of this clone. The CDR3 end lies 3 residues beyond the end of the read and is filled in from the germline J gene. V is TRBV7-2 and J is TRBJ2-6; D call uncertain. Trimming took off 7 bases at V and 4 bases at J, with 8 bases between the two ends. The germline V gene encodes CDR1 SGHTA and CDR2 FQGNSA. CDR3 length: 13 amino acids. The DNA read from the CDR3 is TGTGCCAGCAAAGTAAGCGGGGCCAACGTC. It encodes CASKVSGANV. The whole CDR3 sequence reads CASKVSGANVLTF.

This clone was detected ten times or more. Read coverage stops 3 residues before the CDR3 terminus; the germline J gene supplies the remainder. The chain recombines TRBV7-3 with TRBJ1-5; a weak D match, TRBD1 (6 bases). The CDR3 totals 13 residues. Trimming shortened V by 5 bases and J by 7 bases, and 12 bases separated the two germline ends. CDR1 is SGHTA, CDR2 FQGTGA, per germline. Partial CDR3 DNA: TGTGCCAGCAGCCAACAGGGAGGACAGCCC. It is translated as CASSQQGGQP. From start to end, the CDR3 is CASSQQGGQPQHF.

This clone was counted many times. Sequencing ends 3 residues short of the CDR3 end; the germline J gene provides the rest. This chain joins TRBV5-5 and TRBJ2-1; D is perhaps TRBD1 or TRBD2 (5 bases each). The CDR3 runs to 12 residues. V lost 1 base and J lost 8, with 7 bases in between. CDR1 and CDR2 from the germline V gene are SGHKS and YYEKEE (reference sequence). Incomplete CDR3 DNA: TGTGCCAGCAGCTTGAGAGGGGATGAG. Translated, it gives CASSLRGDE. The whole CDR3 reads CASSLRGDEQFF.

In this sample, this clone turned up many times. The read gets to within 3 residues of the CDR3 end, and the germline J gene fills in the rest. The chain combines TRBV7-2 with TRBJ2-1; 10 nucleotides align to TRBD2. Germline CDR1 and CDR2: SGHTA and FQGNSA. The CDR3 contains 15 residues. The trim removed 6 bases at V and 7 bases at J, leaving 9 bases unmatched. The sequenced part of the CDR3 DNA is TGTGCCAGCAGTTTTAGCGGGGGGCCCACTAATGAG. It encodes CASSFSGGPTNE. The complete CDR3 sequence is CASSFSGGPTNEQFF.

This clone was seen ten or more times. The CDR3 goes on 3 residues after the read ends, and that part is filled in from the germline J gene. The chain is built from TRBV9 and TRBJ2-3; D ambiguous. CDR1 and CDR2 from the germline V gene are SGDLS and YYNGEE. The CDR3 spans 14 residues. Trimming cost V 3 bases and J 4 bases, with 12 bases left between them. CDR3 sequence reads: CASSEEPRADTQYF. Incomplete CDR3 DNA: TGTGCCAGCAGCGAGGAGCCAAGGGCAGATACG.

With respect to this clone: This clone may be a read error of a much larger clone one base away. The sample has other DNA sequences that encode this CDR3 too. CDR3 amino acids: CSARVRDRGLLANYGYTF. The covered CDR3 bases are TGCAGTGCTAGAGTGAGGGACAGGGGGCTACTAGCTAACTATGGC. This chain joins TRBV20-1 and TRBJ1-2; 12 nucleotides align to TRBD1. The read halts 3 residues ahead of the CDR3 end, with the missing end drawn from the germline J gene. V was clipped by 1 base and J by 0 bases; unmatched bases: 9. Looked up from germline, CDR1 is DFQATT and CDR2 is SNEGSKA (reference sequence). The CDR3 runs to 18 residues.

This clone was seen ten or more times. The sequenced fragment ends 3 residues before the CDR3 boundary, so the rest is inferred from the germline J gene. The chain carries TRBV19 and TRBJ1-3; no clear D gene. CDR1 and CDR2 from the germline V gene are LNHDA and SQIVND (reference sequence). V was pared by 5 bases and J by 0 bases, with 5 bases between. The CDR3 contains 13 residues. Partial CDR3 DNA: TGTGCCAGTAGTGACTTCTCTGGAAACACC. This translates into CASSDFSGNT. Given in full, the CDR3 is CASSDFSGNTIYF.

This clone turned up a few times. A much larger clone is a single base away; this may be a read error. Sequencing ends 3 residues short of the CDR3 end; the germline J gene provides the rest. The chain is built from TRBV18 and TRBJ2-2, with 7 bases aligning to TRBD1. The CDR3 loop spans 17 amino acids. The germline V gene encodes CDR1 KGHSH and CDR2 LQKENI. The covered CDR3 bases are TGTGCCAGCTCACCGATGACAGGGATCCGCTCTAATGAAAAG. Translating it yields CASSPMTGIRSNEK. The CDR3 as a whole reads CASSPMTGIRSNEKLFF.

This clone was found many times. One junction end disagrees with the germline gene, perhaps due to a read error. Read data end 3 residues before the CDR3 end; the end is taken from the germline J gene. The rearrangement links TRBV4-2 to TRBJ2-3, with unresolved D. The CDR3 sequence is 15 residues long. Germline V CDR1 and CDR2: LGHNA, YNFKEQ. Partial CDR3 DNA: TGCGCCAGCAGCCAAGATGGAACTACTCCCGATACG. The encoded protein is CASSQDGTTPDT. The entire CDR3 protein is CASSQDGTTPDTQYF.

This clone has ten or more counts. From the germline J gene comes the end of the CDR3, since the read stops 3 residues before it. The V call is TRBV19, the J call TRBJ1-5; D perhaps matches TRBD1 (6 bases). Germline assignment: CDR1 LNHDA and CDR2 SQIVND (reference sequence). Between the trimmed V and J ends, which lost 3 bases and 4 bases, there was a span of 16 bases. CDR3 length: 16 amino acids. The covered CDR3 bases are TGTGCCAGTAGTATCCCGGACAGCGTCTATAATCAGCCC. This encodes CASSIPDSVYNQP. The whole CDR3 sequence reads CASSIPDSVYNQPQHF.

Ten or more counts support this clone. The read halts 3 residues ahead of the CDR3 end, with the missing end drawn from the germline J gene. This sequence joins TRBV7-3 and TRBJ2-1; 10 nucleotides agree with TRBD2. V shed 5 bases, J shed 6 bases, and the junction held 4 bases outside the gene matches. This CDR3 contains 14 residues. Germline values: CDR1 SGHTA, CDR2 FQGTGA. CDR3 in amino acids: CASSQASGSNEQFF. Partial CDR3 DNA: TGTGCCAGCAGCCAGGCTAGCGGGAGCAATGAG.

This clone was seen ten or more times. The read gets to within 3 residues of the CDR3 end, and the germline J gene fills in the rest. J is TRBJ1-2 and V is TRBV2, with a weak D call TRBD1 (5 bases). Germline loops: CDR1 SNHLY, CDR2 FYNNEI. This CDR3 contains 16 residues. The V end lost 4 bases, the J end lost 6 bases, and 21 bases lay between the germline ends. Here the CDR3 reads CASSVDPRVEKDGYTF. The sequenced CDR3 bases are TGTGCCAGCAGTGTTGACCCCAGGGTAGAAAAGGATGGC.

This clone was counted ten times or more. The CDR3 end is not reached by the read, which stops 3 residues before it; the germline J gene fills it in. The genes are TRBV20-1 and TRBJ2-3; 8 bases agree with TRBD2. The CDR3 runs 14 residues. In germline, CDR1 is DFQATT, CDR2 SNEGSKA (reference sequence). Trimming at V came to 5 bases and at J to 1 base, leaving 5 bases not matched to a gene. CDR3 DNA (partial): TGCAGTGCTCCCCGGGGGGGCGGCACAGATACG. As protein: CSAPRGGGTDT. The CDR3 in its entirety is CSAPRGGGTDTQYF.

This clone has at least ten counts. The DNA read from the CDR3 is TGCGCCAGCAGCCAAGATACGGGTAGCTGGAACAATGAG. Protein product: CASSQDTGSWNNE. The whole CDR3 sequence is CASSQDTGSWNNEQFF. The chain combines TRBV4-1 with TRBJ2-1, with D unclear. The read ends 3 residues early relative to the CDR3; the germline J gene fills the gap. Germline CDR1 is MGHRA and CDR2 is YSYEKL. CDR3 size: 16 residues. V lost 0 bases and J lost 5, with 14 bases in between.

There are many counts of this clone. The read comes to an end 3 residues before the CDR3 does, leaving the germline J gene to fill in the end. V usage is TRBV2 and J usage is TRBJ2-7; D not resolved. With 2 bases removed from V and 2 bases from J, the gap between germline ends came to 10 bases. CDR1 is SNHLY, CDR2 FYNNEI, per germline. The CDR3 length is 14 residues. The sequenced part of the CDR3 DNA is TGTGCCAGCAGTGAAAGTCAGGCCACCTACGAG. Translating it yields CASSESQATYE. The full CDR3 reads CASSESQATYEQYF.

This clone was seen repeatedly, ten times or more. The CDR3 sequence is CASSLGRDTGELFF. The sequenced part of the CDR3 DNA is TGTGCCAGTAGTCTCGGAAGGGACACCGGGGAG. The rearrangement joins TRBV19 to TRBJ2-2; no reliable D call. Sequencing ends 3 residues short of the CDR3 end; the germline J gene provides the rest. This CDR3 contains 14 residues. V lost 5 bases, J lost 3 bases, and 10 bases lay in between. Germline values: CDR1 LNHDA, CDR2 SQIVND (reference sequence).

This clone was seen ten or more times. The read ends 3 residues early relative to the CDR3; the germline J gene fills the gap. This rearrangement joins TRBV5-1 to TRBJ1-1; D unresolved. V gave up 1 base and J gave up 0 bases, with 10 bases separating them. The CDR3 is made up of 15 amino acids. Germline CDR1 SGHRS, CDR2 YFSETQ. CDR3 residues: CASSLYSLLNTEAFF. The DNA read from the CDR3 is TGCGCCAGCAGCTTGTACAGCTTATTGAACACTGAA.

This clone has ten or more counts. One junction end does not reproduce the germline sequence, and a read error may be involved. The read ends 3 residues early relative to the CDR3; the germline J gene fills the gap. The chain recombines TRBV7-7 with TRBJ2-5; 9 bases map to TRBD2. This CDR3 comprises 13 residues. The germline V gene has CDR1 SSHAT and CDR2 FNYEAQ (reference sequence). The CDR3 bases that were read are TGTGCTAGCAGCTATAGCGGGGGAAAGACC. Residues: CASSYSGGKT. The whole CDR3 protein reads CASSYSGGKTQYF.

Of note for this clone: This may be a read error: a much more frequent sequence differs by one nucleotide. The sequenced fragment ends 3 residues before the CDR3 boundary, so the rest is inferred from the germline J gene. This specimen includes other DNA sequences encoding the same CDR3. This chain links TRBV2 with TRBJ1-3, with 7 bases fitting TRBD1. Germline values: CDR1 SNHLY, CDR2 FYNNEI. This CDR3 is built from 15 residues. The CDR3 sequence is CASSEGQISGNTIYF. CDR3 DNA (partial): TGTGCCAGCAGTGAGGGACAGATCTCTGGAAACACA.

The sample holds many counts of this clone. A junction end diverges from the germline sequence, so it may reflect a read error. The read falls 3 residues short of the CDR3 end, and the missing part is taken from the germline J gene. The identical CDR3 is also encoded by other nucleotide sequences in the sample. The V gene is TRBV7-6, the J gene TRBJ2-3, with 9 nucleotides matching TRBD2. The germline V gene has CDR1 SGHVS and CDR2 FNYEAQ. The CDR3 is 15 amino acids. CDR3 residues: CASSLAAGGTDTQYF. CDR3 DNA (partial): TGCGCCAGCAGCTTAGCGGCGGGAGGGACAGATACG.